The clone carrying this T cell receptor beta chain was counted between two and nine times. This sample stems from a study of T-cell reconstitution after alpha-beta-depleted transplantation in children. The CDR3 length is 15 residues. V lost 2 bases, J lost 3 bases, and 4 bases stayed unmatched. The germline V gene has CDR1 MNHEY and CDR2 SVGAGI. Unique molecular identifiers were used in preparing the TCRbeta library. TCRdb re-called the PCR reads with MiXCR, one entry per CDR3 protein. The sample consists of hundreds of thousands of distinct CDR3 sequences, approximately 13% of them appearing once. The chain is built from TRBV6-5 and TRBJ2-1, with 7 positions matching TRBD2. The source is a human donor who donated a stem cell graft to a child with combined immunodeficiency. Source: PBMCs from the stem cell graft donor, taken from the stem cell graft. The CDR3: CASSYGGSFYNEQFF. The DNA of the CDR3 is TGTGCCAGCAGTTACGGCGGGAGTTTCTACAATGAGCAGTTCTTC.